The 25 T cell receptor beta chains presented below share a single source sample, sequenced in a study of T cells in Graves' hyperthyroidism and ophthalmopathy. RNA transcripts provided the source from which TCR beta CDR3 regions were amplified. The TCR CDR3 first-round RT-PCR relied on the HTBI primer set. TCRdb reprocessed the multiplex PCR reads with MiXCR, giving one entry per CDR3 protein. The data contain about 690,000 distinct CDR3 sequences, about 18% of them singletons. Sequenced: blood. The receptors here all came from a man aged 50 to 60 with Graves' hyperthyroidism.

This clonotype came up many times. The chain combines TRBV11-3 with TRBJ2-5, with D perhaps matching TRBD1 or TRBD2 (5 bases each). The ends were cut back, 2 bases at V and 2 bases at J, with 12 bases in the middle. The CDR3 covers 15 residues. Looked up from germline, CDR1 is SGHNT and CDR2 is YENEEA. The CDR3 region has the DNA TGTGCCAGCAGCTTATTCGGGGCTGAACAAGAGACCCAGTACTTC. As protein: CASSLFGAEQETQYF.

This clonotype was picked up many times. The rearrangement uses TRBV5-1 and TRBJ2-1; D is perhaps TRBD1 (6 bases). The ends were cut back, 5 bases at V and 4 bases at J, with 16 bases in the middle. Per the germline V gene, CDR1 is SGHRS and CDR2 is YFSETQ. The CDR3 spans 15 residues. The DNA of the CDR3 is TGCGCCAGCAGATCACAGGGTAGTGAATACAATGAGCAGTTCTTC. Translated, it gives CASRSQGSEYNEQFF.

This clonotype has just a few counts. The rearrangement uses TRBV6-1 and TRBJ1-2; TRBD1 agrees at 9 bases. There are 15 residues in the CDR3. The V and J ends lost 7 bases and 7 bases, in that order; junction bases with no gene match: 13. CDR1 is MNHNS and CDR2 is SASEGT in the germline V gene. CDR3 loop: CASTGPGQGVIGYTF. DNA of the CDR3: TGTGCCAGCACCGGCCCGGGACAGGGAGTTATTGGCTACACCTTC.

This clonotype was picked up a small number of times. The chain uses TRBV7-3 and TRBJ1-6; D not resolved. The CDR3 runs 15 residues. CDR1 SGHTA and CDR2 FQGTGA come from the germline V gene. V lost 3 bases to trimming and J lost 7 bases, with 13 bases between them. CDR3 loop: CASSLMGMQNSPLHF. CDR3 DNA sequence: TGTGCCAGCAGCTTGATGGGGATGCAAAATTCACCCCTCCACTTT.

The chain combines TRBV19 with TRBJ1-5, with 8 bases matching TRBD1. The trim removed 1 base at V and 11 bases at J, leaving 10 bases unmatched. This CDR3 region has 15 residues. From germline, CDR1 is LNHDA and CDR2 SQIVND (reference sequence). The CDR3 region has the DNA TGTGCCAGTAGTATAGGGCGACAGGGGATAGCGTCCCAGCATTTT. Encoded protein: CASSIGRQGIASQHF. Full variable domain (outside the CDR3, taken from reference TRBV19 and TRBJ1-5): DGGITQSPKYLFRKEGQNVTLSCEQNLNHDAMYWYRQDPGQGLRLIYYSQIVNDFQKGDIAEGYSVSREKKESFPLTVTSAQKNPTAFYLCASSIGRQGIASQHFGDGTRLSIL.

Only a few counts were recorded for this clonotype. The chain joins TRBV27 to TRBJ2-3, with a possible D match to TRBD1 (6 bases). Per the germline V gene, CDR1 is MNHEY and CDR2 is SMNVEV (reference sequence). This CDR3 is 17 amino acids long. Trimming removed 5 bases from V and 0 bases from J, with 18 bases in between. The CDR3 here is CASSIPGTTFSTDTQYF. CDR3 nucleotides: TGTGCCAGCAGTATTCCCGGGACAACCTTTAGCACAGATACGCAGTATTTT.

This clonotype was observed a handful of times. The chain employs TRBV11-2 and TRBJ2-1; 14 bases agree with TRBD2. This CDR3 is 19 amino acids long. After removal of 4 bases from V and 2 bases from J, the junction contained 10 bases not matched to a gene. The germline V gene has CDR1 SGHAT and CDR2 FQNNGV. DNA of the CDR3: TGTGCCAGCAGCTCGCCGGGACTAGCGGGAGTTCGGCCCTACAATGAGCAGTTCTTC. Translating it yields CASSSPGLAGVRPYNEQFF.

With regard to this clonotype: The junction and the germline gene differ at one end; a read error may be behind it. The rearrangement joins TRBV7-2 to TRBJ1-2; a possible D gene is TRBD1 (6 bases). Germline V gene sequence: CDR1 SGHTA, CDR2 FQGNSA. This CDR3 is built from 16 residues. CDR3 in DNA: TGTGCCAGCAGCCCCCTTCGAGGGGGGCAGGGATATGGCTACATCTTC. Its protein product is CASSPLRGGQGYGYIF.

This clonotype has more than one count but fewer than ten. The chain links TRBV20-1 to TRBJ2-3; D may match TRBD1 or TRBD2 (6 bases each). The CDR3 sequence is 14 residues long. Germline CDR1 and CDR2: DFQATT and SNEGSKA (reference sequence). Trimming left V 3 bases short and J 2 bases short, with 12 bases between. CDR3 nucleotide sequence: TGCAGTGCTAGCTCGGGGGCCGACACAGATACGCAGTATTTT. This sequence encodes CSASSGADTDTQYF.

At least ten counts were recorded for this clonotype. This rearrangement joins TRBV7-9 to TRBJ2-7; D is uncertain. The CDR3 loop spans 11 amino acids. Trimming took off 6 bases at V and 6 bases at J, with 9 bases between the two ends. Per germline, CDR1 SEHNR and CDR2 FQNEAQ (reference sequence). The CDR3 is CASREGPEQYF. CDR3 bases: TGTGCCAGCAGGGAAGGACCCGAGCAGTACTTC.

This clonotype came up many times. This rearrangement joins TRBV7-2 to TRBJ2-7; possible D gene TRBD2, 6 bases. Germline CDR1 reads SGHTA; CDR2 reads FQGNSA. This CDR3 is 15 amino acids long. V gave up 4 bases and J gave up 5 bases, with 18 bases separating them. The CDR3 bases are TGTGCCAGCAGCTATTTGGCGGGACTGTCGGACGAGCAGTACTTC. This encodes CASSYLAGLSDEQYF.

Ten or more counts support this clonotype. The chain recombines TRBV20-1 with TRBJ2-3; 7 positions match TRBD2. Germline CDR1 and CDR2: DFQATT and SNEGSKA (reference sequence). The CDR3 sequence is 13 residues long. The CDR3 loop is CSCRGESTDTQYF. DNA for the CDR3: TGCAGCTGCCGGGGGGAAAGCACAGATACGCAGTATTTT.

The V and J genes are TRBV5-6 and TRBJ2-3; 8 bases match TRBD2. In germline, CDR1 is SGHDT, CDR2 YYEEEE. The CDR3 length is 17 residues. The J segment lost 0 bases and the V segment lost 2 bases, leaving 8 bases of the junction unmatched. CDR3 in DNA: TGTGCCAGCAGCTTAAGACGGGGGGGGCCTAGCACAGATACGCAGTATTTT. It encodes CASSLRRGGPSTDTQYF.

This rearrangement joins TRBV4-3 to TRBJ2-1; weak D call: TRBD2 (6 bases). The germline V gene encodes CDR1 LGHNA and CDR2 YSLEER. Between the trimmed V and J ends, which lost 4 bases and 4 bases, there was a span of 20 bases. CDR3 size: 17 residues. CDR3 DNA: TGCGCCAGCAGCCTGTTCCGAGAAACTAGCCTTTACAATGAGCAGTTCTTC. It specifies CASSLFRETSLYNEQFF.

In its sample, this clonotype was seen a few times. CDR3 DNA sequence: TGTGCCAGCAGCCAAGCTTTGACTACGCCTGTGCCCCAGCATTTT. Translation gives CASSQALTTPVPQHF. This chain uses TRBV3-1 with TRBJ1-5; D is unresolved. V was shortened by 1 base and J by 9 bases, with 16 bases between the two germline ends. Germline lookup yields CDR1 LGHDT and CDR2 YNNKEL (reference sequence). The CDR3 loop spans 15 amino acids.

This clonotype was picked up many times. The chain has TRBV14 and TRBJ1-1; D is unclear. The V gene's germline CDR1 is SGHDN and CDR2 FVKESK. This CDR3 has 15 residues. The germline V and J ends were trimmed by 3 bases and 0 bases, with 11 bases remaining between them. The chain's CDR3 is CASSQLLGLNTEAFF. The CDR3 DNA follows: TGTGCCAGCAGCCAGTTGTTGGGTTTGAACACTGAAGCTTTCTTT.

This clonotype was seen a handful of times. The chain employs TRBV19 and TRBJ1-6; the D is unclear. Germline CDR1 and CDR2: LNHDA and SQIVND (reference sequence). CDR3 size: 14 residues. Trimming pared 3 bases from V and 8 bases from J, leaving 11 bases between. CDR3 protein: CASSIRGSDSPLHF. The CDR3 bases are TGTGCCAGTAGTATCCGAGGGTCGGATTCACCCCTCCACTTT.

The chain employs TRBV28 and TRBJ2-4; D gene uncertain. The CDR3 totals 14 residues. V was clipped by 7 bases and J by 1 base, with 11 bases between them. The V gene's germline CDR1 is MDHEN and CDR2 SYDVKM. CDR3 region: CASKLGEAKNIQYF. The CDR3 coding sequence is TGTGCCAGCAAATTAGGAGAGGCCAAAAACATTCAGTACTTC.

This clonotype was seen a handful of times. The V and J genes are TRBV25-1 and TRBJ2-3, with D perhaps TRBD2 (6 bases). Germline values: CDR1 MGHDK, CDR2 SYGVNS. The germline V and J ends were trimmed by 3 bases and 5 bases, with 15 bases remaining between them. There are 15 residues in the CDR3. This CDR3 reads CASSDGGKFGDTQYF. The CDR3 DNA sequence: TGTGCCAGCAGTGATGGCGGGAAGTTTGGAGATACGCAGTATTTT.

Ten or more counts support this clonotype. The DNA for the CDR3 is TGTGCCAGCAGGACAGACGCTACAGATACGCAGTATTTT. Translating it yields CASRTDATDTQYF. V gene TRBV2 combines with J gene TRBJ2-3, with D tentatively TRBD1 (5 bases). Trimming removed 6 bases at V and 3 bases at J, with 10 bases between. This CDR3 spans 13 amino acids. Germline V gene sequence: CDR1 SNHLY, CDR2 FYNNEI.

This clonotype was counted between two and nine times. The chain has TRBV19 and TRBJ2-7; 8 bases are shared with TRBD1. Germline V CDR1 and CDR2: LNHDA, SQIVND (reference sequence). The CDR3 covers 17 residues. V shed 0 bases, J shed 1 base, and the junction held 8 bases outside the gene matches. CDR3 sequence (DNA): TGTGCCAGTAGTATAGAAGGCCCGGGACAGGATTCCTACGAGCAGTACTTC. Its protein product is CASSIEGPGQDSYEQYF.

The sample holds a few counts of this clonotype. A single base separates this from a much larger clone, so it may be a read error. CDR3 residues: CASGLVPGQGHTGTQYF. CDR3 sequence (DNA): TGTGCTAGTGGTTTGGTACCGGGACAGGGACACACAGGTACGCAGTATTTT. The chain has TRBV12-5 and TRBJ2-3; 9 positions match TRBD1. CDR3 size: 17 residues. The germline V gene encodes CDR1 LGHNT and CDR2 FRNRAP.

The rearrangement links TRBV29-1 to TRBJ1-5; D may be TRBD1 (5 bases). Trimming removed 0 bases at V and 11 bases at J, with 14 bases between. CDR3 length: 13 residues. Germline CDR1 reads SQVTM; CDR2 reads ANQGSEA. The CDR3 protein is CSVEDAGSLAQHF. The CDR3 coding sequence is TGCAGCGTTGAAGACGCAGGGTCATTAGCCCAGCATTTT.

This clonotype was counted at least ten times. The chain carries TRBV10-3 and TRBJ1-2; the D gene is possibly TRBD1 (5 bases). The germline gives CDR1 ENHRY, CDR2 SYGVKD. V lost 2 bases and J lost 8, with 12 bases in between. The CDR3 extends over 13 amino acids. CDR3 sequence reads: CAISEQAGKGYTF. In DNA form, the CDR3 reads TGTGCCATCAGTGAGCAGGCAGGGAAGGGCTACACCTTC.

Ten or more counts support this clonotype. The V and J genes are TRBV12-3 or TRBV12-4 and TRBJ2-1, with 11 bases aligning to TRBD2. This CDR3 is 20 amino acids long. V shed 1 base, J shed 0 bases, and the junction held 11 bases outside the gene matches. The chain's CDR3 is CASSLELAGALTSSYNEQFF. In DNA, the CDR3 is TGTGCCAGCAGTTTAGAACTAGCGGGAGCGTTGACAAGCTCCTACAATGAGCAGTTCTTC.